What follows are 8 T cell receptor beta chains derived from one specimen sequenced in a study of T cells in Graves' hyperthyroidism and ophthalmopathy. TCR beta CDR3 regions were amplified from RNA transcripts. First-round RT-PCR of the TCR CDR3 relied on the HTBI primer set. TCRdb re-derived calls from the multiplex PCR reads in MiXCR, one entry per CDR3 protein. The sample has nearly 600,000 distinct CDR3 sequences; about 15% are singletons. Specimen: blood. The receptors come from a woman between 25 and 40 years old with Graves' hyperthyroidism that later progressed to Graves' ophthalmopathy.

This clonotype was picked up a small number of times. The chain combines TRBV19 with TRBJ2-2; 9 bases fit TRBD1. V lost 4 bases and J lost 5; bases outside the gene matches: 8. The CDR3 is 16 amino acids. Germline CDR1 and CDR2: LNHDA and SQIVND (reference sequence). The CDR3 spells CASSSVGQGLTGELFF. In DNA form, the CDR3 reads TGTGCCAGTAGTAGTGTAGGACAGGGGCTAACCGGGGAGCTGTTTTTT.

The chain recombines TRBV14 with TRBJ2-7; the D gene is possibly TRBD1 (6 bases). The CDR3 extends over 15 amino acids. Germline V CDR1 and CDR2: SGHDN, FVKESK. Trimming shortened V by 4 bases and J by 1 base, and 14 bases separated the two germline ends. CDR3 loop: CASSRRTETSYEQYF. The CDR3 nucleotides are TGTGCCAGCAGCCGAAGGACAGAAACTTCCTACGAGCAGTACTTC. Complete variable domain (other parts from reference TRBV14 and TRBJ2-7): EAGVTQFPSHSVIEKGQTVTLRCDPISGHDNLYWYRRVMGKEIKFLLHFVKESKQDESGMPNNRFLAERTGGTYSTLKVQPAELEDSGVYFCASSRRTETSYEQYFGPGTRLTVT.

This clonotype occurred many times. The rearrangement links TRBV29-1 to TRBJ2-3; D is undetermined. The CDR3 has 11 amino acids. Germline V CDR1 and CDR2: SQVTM, ANQGSEA. V was cut by 2 bases and J by 4 bases, with 4 bases left in between. The DNA of the CDR3 is TGCAGCGTTGAAAAGGCAGATACGCAGTATTTT. Translated: CSVEKADTQYF.

This clonotype showed up many times. The chain uses TRBV2 and TRBJ1-5; 8 bases agree with TRBD1. Germline lookup yields CDR1 SNHLY and CDR2 FYNNEI. The CDR3 length is 15 residues. Trimming cost V 3 bases and J 6 bases; bases outside gene matches: 7. The CDR3 loop is CASSDPGGESQPQHF. In DNA form, the CDR3 reads TGTGCCAGCAGTGATCCAGGGGGCGAGAGTCAGCCCCAGCATTTT.

The genes are TRBV4-2 and TRBJ2-1, with 8 bases that match TRBD2. V shed 4 bases and J 6 bases; nucleotides not matched to a gene: 11. The CDR3 consists of 16 residues. Per the germline V gene, CDR1 is LGHNA and CDR2 is YNFKEQ. CDR3 coding DNA: TGTGCCAGCAGCCTCCTCGAAAGCGGGAGCCCCAATGAGCAGTTCTTC. Amino acid sequence: CASSLLESGSPNEQFF.

This clonotype was seen a handful of times. This sequence joins TRBV13 and TRBJ2-1; D remains unclear. Germline V CDR1 and CDR2: PRHDT, FYEKMQ (reference sequence). This CDR3 has 15 residues. Trimming took off 6 bases at V and 2 bases at J, with 14 bases between the two ends. The CDR3 reads CASSPRNRPYNEQFF. As DNA, the CDR3 is TGTGCCAGCAGTCCGCGCAACAGACCCTACAATGAGCAGTTCTTC.

This clonotype was counted ten times or more. The rearrangement joins TRBV11-3 to TRBJ1-1; D gene ambiguous. The CDR3 is made up of 14 amino acids. Germline loops: CDR1 SGHNT, CDR2 YENEEA. Trimming cost V 5 bases and J 5 bases, with 15 bases left between them. The CDR3 here is CASSDPPSATEAFF. Written as DNA, the CDR3 is TGTGCCAGCAGCGACCCCCCTAGCGCGACTGAAGCTTTCTTT. Full variable domain (outside the CDR3, taken from reference TRBV11-3 and TRBJ1-1): EAGVVQSPRYKIIEKKQPVAFWCNPISGHNTLYWYLQNLGQGPELLIRYENEEAVDDSQLPKDRFSAERLKGVDSTLKIQPAELGDSAVYLCASSDPPSATEAFFGQGTRLTVV.

V gene TRBV7-3 combines with J gene TRBJ2-1; no firm D call. The CDR3 extends over 13 amino acids. Trimming pared 0 bases from V and 10 bases from J, leaving 10 bases between. The germline V gene encodes CDR1 SGHTA and CDR2 FQGTGA. The CDR3 protein is CASSLTFEREQFF. In DNA, the CDR3 is TGTGCCAGCAGCTTAACGTTTGAGAGGGAGCAGTTCTTC.